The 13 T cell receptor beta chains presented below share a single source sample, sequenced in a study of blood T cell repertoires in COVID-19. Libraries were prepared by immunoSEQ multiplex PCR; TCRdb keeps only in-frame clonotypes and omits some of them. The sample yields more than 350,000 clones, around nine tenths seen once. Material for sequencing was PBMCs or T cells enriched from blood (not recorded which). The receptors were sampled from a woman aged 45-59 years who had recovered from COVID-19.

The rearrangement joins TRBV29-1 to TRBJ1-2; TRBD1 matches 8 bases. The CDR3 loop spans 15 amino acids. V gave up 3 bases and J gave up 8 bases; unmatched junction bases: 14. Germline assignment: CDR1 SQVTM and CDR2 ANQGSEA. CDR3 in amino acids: CSVEEGYGQGVGYTF. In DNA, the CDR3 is TGCAGCGTTGAGGAGGGTTACGGACAGGGAGTGGGCTACACCTTC.

CDR3: CATAPGVGNSPLHF. In DNA form, the CDR3 reads TGTGCCACCGCCCCGGGAGTCGGTAATTCACCCCTCCACTTT. The gene calls are TRBV19 and TRBJ1-6, with unresolved D. Germline V gene lookup returns CDR1 LNHDA and CDR2 SQIVND (reference sequence). The CDR3 spans 14 residues. Between the trimmed V and J ends, which lost 10 bases and 6 bases, there was a span of 16 bases.

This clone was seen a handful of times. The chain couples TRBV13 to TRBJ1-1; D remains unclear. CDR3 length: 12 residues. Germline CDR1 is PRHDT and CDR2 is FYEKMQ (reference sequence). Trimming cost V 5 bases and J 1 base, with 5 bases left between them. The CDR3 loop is CASSLRNTEAFF. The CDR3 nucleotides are TGTGCCAGCAGCCTCCGGAACACTGAAGCTTTCTTT.

In DNA, the CDR3 is TGTGCCAGTGGGGACACTGGAAACACCATATATTTT. As protein: CASGDTGNTIYF. V gene TRBV2 combines with J gene TRBJ1-3, with D tentatively TRBD1 (6 bases). Trimming took off 9 bases at V and 2 bases at J, with 8 bases between the two ends. Germline values: CDR1 SNHLY, CDR2 FYNNEI. The CDR3 has 12 amino acids.

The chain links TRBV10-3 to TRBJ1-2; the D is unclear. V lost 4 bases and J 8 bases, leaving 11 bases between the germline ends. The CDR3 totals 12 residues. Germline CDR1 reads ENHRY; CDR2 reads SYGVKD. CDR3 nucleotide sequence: TGTGCCATCAGTGTCGAGGGCTGGGGCTACACCTTC. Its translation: CAISVEGWGYTF.

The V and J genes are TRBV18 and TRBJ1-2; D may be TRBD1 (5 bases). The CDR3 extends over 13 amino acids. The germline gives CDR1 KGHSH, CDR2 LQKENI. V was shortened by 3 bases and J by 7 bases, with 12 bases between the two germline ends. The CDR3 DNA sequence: TGTGCCAGCTCACCTATAGGGGACTTTGGCTACACCTTC. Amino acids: CASSPIGDFGYTF.

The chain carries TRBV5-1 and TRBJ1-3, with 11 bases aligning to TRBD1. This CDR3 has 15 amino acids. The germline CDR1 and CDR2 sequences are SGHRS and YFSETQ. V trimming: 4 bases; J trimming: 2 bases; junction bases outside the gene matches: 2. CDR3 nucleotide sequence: TGCGCCAGCAGCCAGGGACAGGGGGCTGGAAACACCATATATTTT. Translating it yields CASSQGQGAGNTIYF.

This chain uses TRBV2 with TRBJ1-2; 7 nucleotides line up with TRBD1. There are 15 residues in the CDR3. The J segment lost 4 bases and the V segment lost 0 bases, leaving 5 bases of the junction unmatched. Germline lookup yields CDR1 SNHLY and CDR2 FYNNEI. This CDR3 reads CASSEAQGGPYGYTF. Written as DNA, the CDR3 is TGTGCCAGCAGTGAAGCGCAGGGGGGTCCCTATGGCTACACCTTC.

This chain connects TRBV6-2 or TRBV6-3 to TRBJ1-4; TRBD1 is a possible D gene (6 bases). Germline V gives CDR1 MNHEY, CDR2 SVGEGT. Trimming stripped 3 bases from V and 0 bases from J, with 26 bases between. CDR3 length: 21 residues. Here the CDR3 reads CASSYNGPGVPGQPTNEKLFF. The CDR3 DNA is TGTGCCAGCAGTTATAACGGGCCAGGGGTGCCGGGACAACCAACTAATGAAAAACTGTTTTTT.

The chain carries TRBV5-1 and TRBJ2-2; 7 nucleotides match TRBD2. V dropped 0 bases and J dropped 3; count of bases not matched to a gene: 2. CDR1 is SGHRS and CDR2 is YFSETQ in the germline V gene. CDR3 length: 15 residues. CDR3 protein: CASSLGRGDTGELFF. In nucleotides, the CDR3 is TGCGCCAGCAGCTTGGGCCGGGGGGACACCGGGGAGCTGTTTTTT.

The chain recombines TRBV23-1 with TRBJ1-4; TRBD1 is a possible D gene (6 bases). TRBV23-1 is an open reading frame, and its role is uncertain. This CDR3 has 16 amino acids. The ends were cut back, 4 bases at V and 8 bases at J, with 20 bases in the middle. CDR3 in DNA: TGCGCCAGCAGTCTCAGGAGGGCGGGGGGGCCAGAAAAACTGTTTTTT. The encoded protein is CASSLRRAGGPEKLFF.

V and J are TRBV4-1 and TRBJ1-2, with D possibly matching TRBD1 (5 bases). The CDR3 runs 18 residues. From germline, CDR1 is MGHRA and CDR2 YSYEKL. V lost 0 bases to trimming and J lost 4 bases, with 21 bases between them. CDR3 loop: CASSQERGGATTSYGYTF. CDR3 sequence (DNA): TGCGCCAGCAGCCAAGAGAGAGGAGGGGCCACCACCTCCTATGGCTACACCTTC.

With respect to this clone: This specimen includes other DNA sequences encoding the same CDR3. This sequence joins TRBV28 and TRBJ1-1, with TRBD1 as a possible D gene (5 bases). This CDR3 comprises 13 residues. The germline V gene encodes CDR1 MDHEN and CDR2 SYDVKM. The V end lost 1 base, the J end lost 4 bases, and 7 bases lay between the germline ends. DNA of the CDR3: TGTGCCAGCAGTTTATCAGGGATCACTGAAGCTTTCTTT. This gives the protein CASSLSGITEAFF. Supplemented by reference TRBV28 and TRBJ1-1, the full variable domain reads DVKVTQSSRYLVKRTGEKVFLECVQDMDHENMFWYRQDPGLGLRLIYFSYDVKMKEKGDIPEGYSVSREKKERFSLILESASTNQTSMYLCASSLSGITEAFFGQGTRLTVV.